A selection of T cell receptor beta chains follows, all from one sample in a study of T cell repertoires in cytomegalovirus infection. No antigens are known for them. TCRdb called the reads again in MiXCR, with one record for every CDR3 protein. The sample shows roughly 920,000 distinct CDR3 sequences, 25% to 40% of them seen only once. Sequenced material: cultured CD8+ T cells from PBMCs, taken from culture after CMV antigen stimulation. The receptor set was obtained from a human donor in good health (CMV status not recorded). Some clones in this sample may be carry-over from other donors' samples. Both conserved end residues are part of each CDR3. The D gene is left open where the match is weak. Clone size is shown for a subset of rows, as once, few, many or a class of expanded clone.

size	J	V	D	DNA	CDR3
NA	TRBJ1-2	TRBV5-1	TRBD1	TGCGCCAGCAGCGGAGACCGGGACAGAAACTACATTAGGGATGGCTACACCTTC	CASSGDRDRNYIRDGYTF
few	TRBJ2-5	TRBV6-5	TRBD1	TGTGCCAGCAGTTACGGGCAGGGGGTGGAGACCCAGTACTTC	CASSYGQGVETQYF
few	TRBJ1-5	TRBV11-3	NA	TGTGCCAGCTTGGAGGGCAGCAACAATCAGCCCCAGCATTTT	CASLEGSNNQPQHF
NA	TRBJ1-2	TRBV4-2	NA	TGTGCCAGCAGCCCCCTCTCGGGGGCTAATGGCTACACCTTC	CASSPLSGANGYTF
NA	TRBJ2-1	TRBV5-3	TRBD2	TGTGCCAGCAGCCTTACTAGCGGGGGGGCCTCTAGGTACAATGAGCAGTTCTTC	CASSLTSGGASRYNEQFF
few	TRBJ2-5	TRBV4-1	TRBD2	TGCGCCAGCAGCCCCTCGAGGACTAGCGGCTTCCAAGAGACCCAGTACTTC	CASSPSRTSGFQETQYF
NA	TRBJ1-2	TRBV7-6	NA	TGTGCCAGCACGGGCCCGTGGGGCTATGGCTACACCTTC	CASTGPWGYGYTF
NA	TRBJ2-5	TRBV6-5	TRBD2	TGTGCCAGCAGTTATGGCCCAGCGGGGGGCTCGGAGACCCAGTACTTC	CASSYGPAGGSETQYF
NA	TRBJ2-7	TRBV5-6	TRBD2	TGTGCCAGCAGTTTACTTCCAGGGACTAGCGGCTACGAGCAGTACTTC	CASSLLPGTSGYEQYF
few	TRBJ1-1	TRBV29-1	NA	TGCAGCGTTGGGCAGAACACTGAAGCTTTCTTT	CSVGQNTEAFF
few	TRBJ2-1	TRBV7-9	TRBD1	TGTGCCAGCAGTTCAGACAGGGTACAAAATGAGCAGTTCTTC	CASSSDRVQNEQFF
NA	TRBJ1-4	TRBV10-3	NA	TGTGCCATCAGGGGGTCGGGTGCTAATGAAAAACTGTTTTTT	CAIRGSGANEKLFF
NA	TRBJ1-1	TRBV4-1	NA	TGTGCCAGCAGCCAAGATCAAGGTGGCGGCACTGAAGCTTTCTTT	CASSQDQGGGTEAFF
NA	TRBJ1-2	TRBV20-1	NA	TGCAGTGCTAGAGTCAGGGACCACTATGGCTACACCTTC	CSARVRDHYGYTF
NA	TRBJ1-2	TRBV24-1	TRBD1	TGTGCCACCAGTGAAGGGACAGGGGGTGGCTACACCTTC	CATSEGTGGGYTF
NA	TRBJ1-5	TRBV15	NA	TGTGCCACCAGCAGAGACCCAGATCAGCCCCAGCATTTT	CATSRDPDQPQHF
NA	TRBJ2-1	TRBV29-1	NA	TGCAGCGTTGAAGGGTGGGACTTCTCCTACAATGAGCAGTTCTTC	CSVEGWDFSYNEQFF
NA	TRBJ2-1	TRBV9	NA	TGTGCCAGCAGCGCCAAAGAGGGGGGCTCCTACAATGAGCAGTTCTTC	CASSAKEGGSYNEQFF
NA	TRBJ1-5	TRBV5-6	NA	TGTGCCAGCAGGGACGGGAGGAGCAATCAGCCCCAGCATTTT	CASRDGRSNQPQHF
NA	TRBJ2-3	TRBV7-9	TRBD1	TGTGCCAGCAGGACAGGGATCGGCGCAGATACGCAGTATTTT	CASRTGIGADTQYF
many	TRBJ2-1	TRBV7-3	TRBD2	TGTGCCAGCAGCTCGACTAGCGCCAGCTACAATGAGCAGTTCTTC	CASSSTSASYNEQFF
few	TRBJ1-5	TRBV27	NA	TGTGCCAGCAGTTCCATTGACAGGTACGGGCCGGCCCGCCTGCATTTT	CASSSIDRYGPARLHF
few	TRBJ2-7	TRBV4-1	NA	TGTGCCAGCAGCAAAGAAGGTGGCAGCTCCTACGAGCAGTACTTC	CASSKEGGSSYEQYF
NA	TRBJ1-5	TRBV28	NA	TGTGCCAGCAGGTCCTTACAGGGCTATCAGCCCCAGCATTTT	CASRSLQGYQPQHF
few	TRBJ2-6	TRBV6-5	NA	TGTGCCAGCAGCTACCGTGGGTTTATGGCTGGGGCCAACGTCCTGACTTTC	CASSYRGFMAGANVLTF
many	TRBJ2-1	TRBV7-6	NA	TGTGCCAGCAGCTTAAAGGCCGCCTCCTCAGGCTCCTACAATGAGCAGTTCTTC	CASSLKAASSGSYNEQFF
NA	TRBJ1-2	TRBV12-3/TRBV12-4	NA	TGTGCCAGCAGTTTATTCGGTGGTGGCTACACCTTC	CASSLFGGGYTF
NA	TRBJ2-7	TRBV24-1	NA	TGTGCCACCAGTGAAGACACCGCAAGGGGAGGGCAGTACTTC	CATSEDTARGGQYF
few	TRBJ2-7	TRBV11-1	TRBD1	TGTGCCAGCAGCAATGAAAGGGGGCGGAGGTACGAGCAGTACTTC	CASSNERGRRYEQYF
many	TRBJ1-2	TRBV4-1	TRBD1	TGCGCCAGCAGCCACGGGACAGGGGACTATGGCTACACCTTC	CASSHGTGDYGYTF
NA	TRBJ2-7	TRBV11-1	NA	TGTGCCAGCAGCCCAGCCGCCGGTTCTCTGAGGTACGAGCAGTACTTC	CASSPAAGSLRYEQYF
few	TRBJ1-4	TRBV4-1	NA	TGCGCCAGCAGCCAAGACCTTAGGACGGAGATCGGGGAAAAACTGTTTTTT	CASSQDLRTEIGEKLFF
NA	TRBJ1-1	TRBV10-3	NA	TGTGCCATCAGTGAGGGTGGAAAGAACACTGAAGCTTTCTTT	CAISEGGKNTEAFF
many	TRBJ2-2	TRBV7-2	TRBD1	TGTGCCAGCAGCTTAGTCGGGATAGGGGGCTCCGGGGAGCTGTTTTTT	CASSLVGIGGSGELFF
few	TRBJ2-1	TRBV24-1	NA	TGTGCCACCAGTGATCTAGTCGGGCCCGGGGATGAGCAGTTCTTC	CATSDLVGPGDEQFF
NA	TRBJ1-5	TRBV4-1	NA	TGCGCCAGCAGCCAAACAAATCAGCCCCAGCATTTT	CASSQTNQPQHF
few	TRBJ2-1	TRBV7-9	NA	TGTGCCAGCAGGACCGCCGGGGGAGCCCGACGGAATGAGCAGTTCTTC	CASRTAGGARRNEQFF
NA	TRBJ2-1	TRBV9	TRBD2	TGTGCCAGCAGCGAGACTAGCGGGGGCACAGCGGAGCAGTTCTTC	CASSETSGGTAEQFF
many	TRBJ2-1	TRBV7-8	NA	TGTGCCAGCAGCTTAGTGAAAGGGACGCATTACAATGAGCAGTTCTTC	CASSLVKGTHYNEQFF
few	TRBJ1-3	TRBV7-6	NA	TGTGCCAGCAGCCAATACGAGGACGCCGGCTCTGGAAACACCATATATTTT	CASSQYEDAGSGNTIYF
NA	TRBJ1-2	TRBV7-6	TRBD1	TGTGCCAGCAGCTTACTTCCGGGACAGACTAACTATGGCTACACCTTC	CASSLLPGQTNYGYTF